The clone carrying this T cell receptor (beta chain) was recorded at least ten times. Its antigen is not known. Trimming pared 0 bases from V and 2 bases from J, leaving 5 bases between. This CDR3 spans 14 amino acids. Per the germline V gene, CDR1 is SGHRS and CDR2 is YFSETQ. The cDNA was generated through 5'RACE incorporating 10-nucleotide random UMIs. MiXCR, run by TCRdb on the 5' RACE reads, gives a single entry per CDR3 protein. The sample shows 40,000 to 45,000 distinct CDR3 sequences, over 9.5% of them seen only once. The data belong to a study of neurological immune-mediated disorders. Study-level points and caveats: Patients with HTLV-1-associated myelopathy had the highest level of TCR clonal expansion, whereas patients with multiple sclerosis had the lowest level, falling beneath the level found in healthy controls.

Sequencing was performed on PBMCs. The sequence came from a female donor in good health. The chain joins TRBV5-1 to TRBJ1-4, with D hard to call. DNA of the CDR3: TGCGCCAGCAGCTTGGCCCCCACTAATGAAAAACTGTTTTTT. The encoded protein is CASSLAPTNEKLFF.